This entry lists 25 T cell receptor beta chains sequenced from one sample in a study of cytomegalovirus exposure and HLA in healthy donors. With 60 Vbeta and 13 Jbeta primers, the PCR was carried out. Data came from immunoSEQ multiplex PCR; TCRdb stores just in-frame clones and leaves some out. This sample has around 90,000 clones, with roughly 86% found just once. The specimen was PBMCs. The receptors originated from a man in his thirties or forties in good health and CMV-seropositive.

The CDR3 coding sequence is TGCGCCAGCAGCAATACCGGGACACAAGGTGAAGCTTTCTTT. Its protein is CASSNTGTQGEAFF. The gene calls are TRBV5-1 and TRBJ1-1; possibly TRBD1 for D (6 bases). The CDR3 contains 14 residues. The germline V gene has CDR1 SGHRS and CDR2 YFSETQ. Trimming removed 4 bases from V and 7 bases from J, with 17 bases in between.

The CDR3 region has the DNA TGCGCCAGCAGCCAAGATGATCGAGGTGCAGGGGTGTATGGCTACACCTTC. Its protein product is CASSQDDRGAGVYGYTF. The rearrangement joins TRBV4-1 to TRBJ1-2; the D gene is possibly TRBD1 (6 bases). The V gene lost 0 bases and the J gene lost 5 bases, with 19 bases spanning the gap. This CDR3 is 17 amino acids long. The germline CDR1 and CDR2 sequences are MGHRA and YSYEKL.

Remarks on this clone: One end of the junction varies from germline; a read error may be responsible. The chain employs TRBV7-7 and TRBJ1-1, with D possibly TRBD1 on 5 matching bases. The CDR3 length is 13 residues. Germline V gene sequence: CDR1 SSHAT, CDR2 FNYEAQ (reference sequence). The CDR3 sequence: CASSPRVGTEAFF. In DNA, the CDR3 is TGTGCTAGCAGCCCCAGGGTGGGTACTGAAGCTTTCTTT.

The gene calls are TRBV2 and TRBJ1-6; TRBD1 aligns across 8 bases. V shed 4 bases and J 7 bases; nucleotides not matched to a gene: 0. Germline CDR1 and CDR2: SNHLY and FYNNEI. This CDR3 has 13 amino acids. The CDR3 protein is CASSGQGNSPLHF. The CDR3 DNA is TGTGCCAGCAGTGGACAGGGGAATTCACCCCTCCACTTT.

J is TRBJ2-3 and V is TRBV7-2; 7 positions agree with TRBD2. Germline trimming cut 1 base from V and 0 bases from J; bases unmatched to any gene: 7. Germline CDR1 and CDR2: SGHTA and FQGNSA. The CDR3 covers 17 residues. Here the CDR3 reads CASSLVALAPSTDTQYF. The CDR3 DNA reads as TGTGCCAGCAGCTTAGTAGCACTAGCGCCCAGCACAGATACGCAGTATTTT.

The chain combines TRBV27 with TRBJ2-7, with a weak D call TRBD2 (7 bases). V was pared by 7 bases and J by 0 bases, with 16 bases between. Germline V gene lookup returns CDR1 MNHEY and CDR2 SMNVEV (reference sequence). This CDR3 has 15 amino acids. The CDR3 region is CASKPRGGGSYEQYF. CDR3 bases: TGTGCCAGCAAGCCCCGAGGGGGGGGCTCCTACGAGCAGTACTTC.

This clone showed up just a few times. The gene calls are TRBV5-6 and TRBJ1-1, with D unresolved. The CDR3 is 15 residues long. From germline, CDR1 is SGHDT and CDR2 YYEEEE. Trimming pared 4 bases from V and 1 base from J, leaving 14 bases between. DNA for the CDR3: TGTGCCAGCAGCCCCATTACAGCTGGGAACACTGAAGCTTTCTTT. The encoded protein is CASSPITAGNTEAFF.

The chain uses TRBV7-9 and TRBJ1-2; 7 nucleotides align to TRBD1. The trim removed 1 base at V and 6 bases at J, leaving 2 bases unmatched. CDR1 and CDR2 from the germline V gene are SEHNR and FQNEAQ (reference sequence). This CDR3 spans 13 amino acids. The CDR3 loop is CASSLVQGNGYTF. The CDR3, as DNA: TGTGCCAGCAGCTTAGTACAGGGGAATGGCTACACCTTC.

The CDR3 here is CASSLAWTPQETQYF. In nucleotides, the CDR3 is TGCGCCAGCAGCTTGGCTTGGACACCCCAAGAGACCCAGTACTTC. The V and J genes are TRBV5-1 and TRBJ2-5, with D maybe TRBD1 (5 bases). This CDR3 region has 15 residues. The germline V and J ends were trimmed by 0 bases and 1 base, with 10 bases remaining between them. From germline, CDR1 is SGHRS and CDR2 YFSETQ.

The rearrangement links TRBV6-5 to TRBJ1-3, with D possibly being TRBD1 (6 bases). The CDR3 is 14 residues long. V dropped 6 bases and J dropped 4 bases, with 13 bases sitting between them. The germline V gene encodes CDR1 MNHEY and CDR2 SVGAGI. As DNA, the CDR3 is TGTGCCAGCAGCCGTACAGGGACGGGAAACACCATATATTTT. This encodes CASSRTGTGNTIYF.

This clone showed up just a few times. This rearrangement joins TRBV5-1 to TRBJ2-7; D possibly corresponds to TRBD1 (5 bases). Trimming took 5 bases from V and 5 from J, leaving 17 bases between them. Germline V gene sequence: CDR1 SGHRS, CDR2 YFSETQ. The CDR3 is 14 residues long. CDR3 region: CASSEMGPNHEQYF. Here the CDR3 DNA reads TGCGCCAGCAGTGAGATGGGGCCCAACCACGAGCAGTACTTC. The full variable domain, rest sourced from reference TRBV5-1 and TRBJ2-7, is KAGVTQTPRYLIKTRGQQVTLSCSPISGHRSVSWYQQTPGQGLQFLFEYFSETQRNKGNFPGRFSGRQFSNSRSEMNVSTLELGDSALYLCASSEMGPNHEQYFGPGTRLTVT.

The rearrangement uses TRBV28 and TRBJ2-2; D unresolved. Germline assignment: CDR1 MDHEN and CDR2 SYDVKM. Trimming shortened V by 7 bases and J by 1 base, and 7 bases separated the two germline ends. CDR3 length equals 13 residues. CDR3 DNA sequence: TGTGCCAGCATGGAGCGGAACACCGGGGAGCTGTTTTTT. This codes for CASMERNTGELFF.

The chain carries TRBV6-1 and TRBJ1-1, with 7 bases fitting TRBD1. CDR3 length: 15 amino acids. Germline V gene sequence: CDR1 MNHNS, CDR2 SASEGT. After removal of 1 base from V and 7 bases from J, the junction contained 9 bases not matched to a gene. The CDR3 region is CASSEGETGPIEAFF. The DNA for the CDR3 is TGTGCCAGCAGTGAAGGGGAGACAGGGCCGATTGAAGCTTTCTTT.

The chain's CDR3 is CASSQGGTSVPRDKNIQYF. The DNA for the CDR3 is TGCGCCAGCAGCCAAGGAGGGACTAGCGTCCCGCGGGACAAAAACATTCAGTACTTC. The J gene is TRBJ2-4, the V gene TRBV4-1, with TRBD2 identical over 10 bases. The CDR3 has 19 amino acids. V shed 1 base, J shed 3 bases, and the junction held 12 bases outside the gene matches. CDR1 is MGHRA and CDR2 is YSYEKL in the germline V gene.

The V gene is TRBV6-5, the J gene TRBJ2-7, with D possibly being TRBD2 (6 bases). The CDR3 has 14 amino acids. Trimming removed 2 bases from V and 2 bases from J, with 10 bases in between. Germline lookup yields CDR1 MNHEY and CDR2 SVGAGI. The CDR3 region is CASSYGGLTYEQYF. Written as DNA, the CDR3 is TGTGCCAGCAGTTACGGGGGACTTACCTACGAGCAGTACTTC.

Here the CDR3 reads CASSQWMGEAYEQYF. The CDR3, as DNA: TGCGCCAGCAGCCAATGGATGGGGGAGGCTTACGAGCAGTACTTC. The chain joins TRBV4-1 to TRBJ2-7; TRBD2 is a possible D gene (6 bases). Trimming shortened V by 2 bases and J by 4 bases, and 15 bases separated the two germline ends. Germline lookup yields CDR1 MGHRA and CDR2 YSYEKL. This CDR3 is 15 amino acids long.

The DNA for the CDR3 is TGCGCCAGCAGCCGGGGTAATGGGGTGAACACCGGGGAGCTGTTTTTT. Its translation is CASSRGNGVNTGELFF. V usage is TRBV5-1 and J usage is TRBJ2-2; tentative D call: TRBD2 (5 bases). The CDR3 covers 16 residues. V was pared by 4 bases and J by 1 base, with 14 bases between. CDR1 and CDR2 from the germline V gene are SGHRS and YFSETQ.

CDR3 loop: CASSFGGQAYEQYF. For the CDR3, the DNA is TGTGCCAGCAGCTTTGGCGGACAGGCTTACGAGCAGTACTTC. V and J are TRBV7-9 and TRBJ2-7; 7 bases line up with TRBD1. CDR1 and CDR2 from the germline V gene are SEHNR and FQNEAQ (reference sequence). The CDR3 extends over 14 amino acids. Germline trimming cut 3 bases from V and 4 bases from J; bases unmatched to any gene: 6.

The rearrangement links TRBV28 to TRBJ1-5; TRBD1 might be the D (6 bases). V gave up 4 bases and J gave up 4 bases, with 20 bases separating them. Germline loops: CDR1 MDHEN, CDR2 SYDVKM. There are 17 residues in the CDR3. The CDR3 here is CASSSSAGVQRNQPQHF. For the CDR3, the DNA is TGTGCCAGCAGTTCCAGCGCAGGGGTACAGAGGAATCAGCCCCAGCATTTT.

The J gene is TRBJ2-3, the V gene TRBV27; 11 positions match TRBD2. Trimming took 5 bases from V and 2 from J; bases not matched to a gene: 9. The CDR3 is 17 residues long. Germline lookup yields CDR1 MNHEY and CDR2 SMNVEV (reference sequence). CDR3: CASSPYSGRDYTDTQYF. The DNA for the CDR3 is TGTGCCAGCAGTCCCTATAGCGGGAGGGATTACACAGATACGCAGTATTTT.

The V and J genes are TRBV2 and TRBJ1-2; TRBD1 might be the D (5 bases). The germline V gene encodes CDR1 SNHLY and CDR2 FYNNEI. V gave up 8 bases and J gave up 4 bases, with 23 bases separating them. CDR3 size: 16 residues. The CDR3 nucleotides read TGTGCCAGCGGTCACTACCCAATTCGGCAGGGCTATGGCTACACCTTC. This sequence encodes CASGHYPIRQGYGYTF.

The J gene is TRBJ1-1, the V gene TRBV6-5; TRBD1 matches at 7 bases. Trimming took 5 bases from V and 2 from J; bases not matched to a gene: 5. CDR3 length equals 14 residues. Per the germline V gene, CDR1 is MNHEY and CDR2 is SVGAGI. The CDR3 region has the DNA TGTGCCAGCAGTGGCCGGGACAGCAACACTGAAGCTTTCTTT. Protein sequence: CASSGRDSNTEAFF.

The chain joins TRBV19 to TRBJ2-7, with 8 bases that match TRBD1. The V gene's germline CDR1 is LNHDA and CDR2 SQIVND (reference sequence). The ends lost 2 bases at V and 2 bases at J; junction bases unmatched: 2. This CDR3 comprises 14 residues. The CDR3: CASSIQGAAYEQYF. The CDR3 nucleotides are TGTGCCAGTAGTATACAGGGGGCAGCCTACGAGCAGTACTTC.

This clone was picked up a small number of times. V usage is TRBV5-1 and J usage is TRBJ2-2; D is uncertain. Germline assignment: CDR1 SGHRS and CDR2 YFSETQ. The CDR3 contains 14 residues. The germline V and J ends were trimmed by 4 bases and 3 bases, with 10 bases remaining between them. The CDR3, as DNA: TGCGCCAGCAGCCTTCGGAGAGACACCGGGGAGCTGTTTTTT. The encoded protein is CASSLRRDTGELFF.

Concerning this clone: Other DNA sequences within the sample encode an identical CDR3. This sequence joins TRBV27 and TRBJ2-1, with TRBD2 as a possible D gene (6 bases). V gave up 6 bases and J gave up 0 bases, with 6 bases separating them. Germline V gives CDR1 MNHEY, CDR2 SMNVEV (reference sequence). The CDR3 sequence is 13 residues long. CDR3 nucleotide sequence: TGTGCCAGCAGGCGGGACTCCTACAATGAGCAGTTCTTC. This codes for CASRRDSYNEQFF.